Listed here are 4 T cell receptor beta chains from one sample, sequenced in a study of cytomegalovirus exposure and HLA in healthy donors. In the PCR, 60 Vbeta and 13 Jbeta primers were used. Clones were sequenced by immunoSEQ multiplex PCR, and TCRdb holds only the in-frame ones, with some missing. Among 200,000 to 250,000 clones listed, 60% to 80% were seen once. Sample: PBMCs. Every receptor here comes from a woman aged 25 to 39 in good health and CMV-seronegative.

V gene TRBV6-1 combines with J gene TRBJ1-5; D possibly corresponds to TRBD1 (6 bases). V lost 9 bases and J lost 5, with 20 bases in between. The germline V gene encodes CDR1 MNHNS and CDR2 SASEGT. The CDR3 loop spans 15 amino acids. This chain's CDR3 is CASNDRLGQDQPQHF. In DNA form, the CDR3 reads TGTGCCAGTAATGACAGGCTAGGACAAGATCAGCCCCAGCATTTT.

The rearrangement uses TRBV12-2 and TRBJ2-5; TRBD2 is the table's D call, not checked against the DNA. TRBV12-2 is annotated as a pseudogene. The CDR3 spans 16 residues. In DNA, the CDR3 is TGTGCAAGTCGCTCCTTTAGAGCGGGGGCGGGGGAGACCCAGTACTTC. Protein product: CASRSFRAGAGETQYF.

The chain uses TRBV6-6 and TRBJ2-7; 7 bases agree with TRBD2. The CDR3 covers 13 residues. Per the germline V gene, CDR1 is MNHNY and CDR2 is SVGAGI (reference sequence). The trim removed 3 bases at V and 5 bases at J, leaving 4 bases unmatched. CDR3 DNA: TGTGCCAGCAGTTATGGGACTATCAACGAGCAGTACTTC. Translated, it gives CASSYGTINEQYF.

The V gene is TRBV30, the J gene TRBJ1-2, with D perhaps TRBD1 (6 bases). The ends were cut back, 3 bases at V and 7 bases at J, with 12 bases in the middle. In germline, CDR1 is GTSNPN, CDR2 SVGIG (reference sequence). The CDR3 spans 12 residues. Written as DNA, the CDR3 is TGTGCCTGGAGGGTGGGGGCGGCTGGCTACACCTTC. Protein: CAWRVGAAGYTF. The complete variable domain, with remaining parts taken from reference TRBV30 and TRBJ1-2, reads SQTIHQWPATLVQPVGSPLSLECTVEGTSNPNLYWYRQAAGRGLQLLFYSVGIGQISSEVPQNLSASRPQDRQFILSSKKLLLSDSGFYLCAWRVGAAGYTFGSGTRLTVV.